This record covers a single T cell receptor beta chain. Sequencing was performed with immunoSEQ multiplex PCR; in TCRdb, only in-frame clones are kept and a portion is missing. The table includes roughly 150,000 clones, about nine tenths detected once. This sample stems from a study of blood T cell repertoires in COVID-19. Study information: Sources were T cells, B-cell-depleted T cells, or PBMCs; the material itself was cDNA or gDNA.

V lost 7 bases to trimming and J lost 4 bases, with 14 bases between them. The germline gives CDR1 LNHDA, CDR2 SQIVND (reference sequence). The CDR3 covers 14 residues. Sequenced sample: PBMCs or T cells enriched from blood (not recorded which). V gene TRBV19 combines with J gene TRBJ1-5; D possibly corresponds to TRBD1 (6 bases). The source of this sequence is a woman between 40 and 55 years old who had been exposed to COVID-19. CDR3 residues: CASKPGQGNQPQHF. The DNA for the CDR3 is TGTGCCAGTAAGCCAGGCCAGGGGAATCAGCCCCAGCATTTT.